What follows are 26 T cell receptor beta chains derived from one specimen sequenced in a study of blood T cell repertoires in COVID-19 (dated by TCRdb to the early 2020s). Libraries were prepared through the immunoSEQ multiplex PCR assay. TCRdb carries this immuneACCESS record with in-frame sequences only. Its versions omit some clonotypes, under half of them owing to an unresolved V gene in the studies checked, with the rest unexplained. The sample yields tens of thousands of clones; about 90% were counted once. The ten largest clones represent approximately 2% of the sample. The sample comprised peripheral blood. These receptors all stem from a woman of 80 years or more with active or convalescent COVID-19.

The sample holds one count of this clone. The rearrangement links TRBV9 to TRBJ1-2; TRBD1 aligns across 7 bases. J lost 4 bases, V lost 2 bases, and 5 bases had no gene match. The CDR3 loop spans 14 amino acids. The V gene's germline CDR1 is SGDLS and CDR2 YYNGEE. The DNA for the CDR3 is TGTGCCAGCAGCGTCGGACAGGCTCTCTATGGCTACACCTTC. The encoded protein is CASSVGQALYGYTF.

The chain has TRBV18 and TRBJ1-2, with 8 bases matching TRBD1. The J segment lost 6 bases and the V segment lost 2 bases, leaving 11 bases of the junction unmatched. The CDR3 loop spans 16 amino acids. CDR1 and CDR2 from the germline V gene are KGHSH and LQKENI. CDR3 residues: CASSPGTGQGADGYTF. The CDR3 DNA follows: TGTGCCAGCTCACCAGGGACGGGTCAGGGGGCTGATGGCTACACCTTC.

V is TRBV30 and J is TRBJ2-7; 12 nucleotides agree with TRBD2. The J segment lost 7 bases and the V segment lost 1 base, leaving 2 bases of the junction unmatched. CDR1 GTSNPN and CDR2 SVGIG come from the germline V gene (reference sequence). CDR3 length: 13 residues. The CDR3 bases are TGTGCCTGGAGTGGCGGACTAGCGGGAGAGCAGTACTTC. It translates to CAWSGGLAGEQYF.

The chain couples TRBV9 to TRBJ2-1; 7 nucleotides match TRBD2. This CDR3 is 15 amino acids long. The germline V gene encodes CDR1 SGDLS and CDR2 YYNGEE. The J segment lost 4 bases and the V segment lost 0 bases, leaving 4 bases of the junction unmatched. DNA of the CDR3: TGTGCCAGCAGCGTAGAGGGACTACTTTACAATGAGCAGTTCTTC. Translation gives CASSVEGLLYNEQFF.

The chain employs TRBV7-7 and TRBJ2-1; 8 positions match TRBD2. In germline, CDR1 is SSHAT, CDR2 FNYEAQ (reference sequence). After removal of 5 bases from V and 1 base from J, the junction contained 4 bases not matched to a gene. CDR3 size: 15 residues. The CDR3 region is CASSAGGASYNEQFF. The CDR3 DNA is TGTGCCAGCAGCGCCGGGGGGGCTTCCTACAATGAGCAGTTCTTC.

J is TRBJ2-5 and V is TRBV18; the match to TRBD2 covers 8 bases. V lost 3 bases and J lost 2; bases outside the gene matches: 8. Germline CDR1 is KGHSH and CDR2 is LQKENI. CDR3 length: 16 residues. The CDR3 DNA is TGTGCCAGCTCACCCGGTGGCGGGAGGCGGCAAGAGACCCAGTACTTC. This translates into CASSPGGGRRQETQYF.

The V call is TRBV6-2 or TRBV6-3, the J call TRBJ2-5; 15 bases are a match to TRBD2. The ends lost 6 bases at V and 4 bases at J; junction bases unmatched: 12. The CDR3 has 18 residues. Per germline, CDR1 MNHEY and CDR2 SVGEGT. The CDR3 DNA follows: TGTGCCAGCAGCCCTCGGACTAGCGGGGGGGCCGGTCCAGAGACCCAGTACTTC. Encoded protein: CASSPRTSGGAGPETQYF.

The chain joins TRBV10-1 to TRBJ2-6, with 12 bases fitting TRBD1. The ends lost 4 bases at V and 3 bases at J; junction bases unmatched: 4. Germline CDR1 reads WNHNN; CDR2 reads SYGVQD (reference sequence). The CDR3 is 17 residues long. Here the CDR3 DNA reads TGCGCCAGCAGTGTGGGACAGGGGGCAGGTGGGGCCAACGTCCTGACTTTC. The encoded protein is CASSVGQGAGGANVLTF.

CDR3 in DNA: TGTGCCAGCAGTTACGCGCCTTACTACGAGCAGTACTTC. Protein sequence: CASSYAPYYEQYF. This chain connects TRBV6-6 to TRBJ2-7; D is uncertain. Germline V gene data show CDR1 as MNHNY and CDR2 as SVGAGI (reference sequence). The CDR3 loop spans 13 amino acids. V gave up 2 bases and J gave up 3 bases, with 8 bases separating them.

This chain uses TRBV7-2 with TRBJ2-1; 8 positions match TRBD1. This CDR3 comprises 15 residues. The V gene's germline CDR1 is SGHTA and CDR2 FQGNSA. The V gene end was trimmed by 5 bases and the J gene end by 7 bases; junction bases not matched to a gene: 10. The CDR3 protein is CASSLDRGQGNEQFF. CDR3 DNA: TGTGCCAGCAGCCTCGACAGGGGTCAAGGGAATGAGCAGTTCTTC. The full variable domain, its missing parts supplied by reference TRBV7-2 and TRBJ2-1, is GAGVSQSPSNKVTEKGKDVELRCDPISGHTALYWYRQSLGQGLEFLIYFQGNSAPDKSGLPSDRFSAERTGGSVSTLTIQRTQQEDSAVYLCASSLDRGQGNEQFFGPGTRLTVL.

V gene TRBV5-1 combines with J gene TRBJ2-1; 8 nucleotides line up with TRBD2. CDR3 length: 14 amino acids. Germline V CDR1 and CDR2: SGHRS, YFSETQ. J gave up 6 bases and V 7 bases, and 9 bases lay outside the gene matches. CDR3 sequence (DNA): TGCGCCAGCCAAGCGGGAGTGATAGGCAATGAGCAGTTCTTC. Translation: CASQAGVIGNEQFF.

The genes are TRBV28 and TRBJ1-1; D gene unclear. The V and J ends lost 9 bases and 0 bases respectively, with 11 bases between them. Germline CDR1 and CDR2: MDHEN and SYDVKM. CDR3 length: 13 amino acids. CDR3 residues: CASFQIMNTEAFF. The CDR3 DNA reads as TGTGCCAGTTTCCAGATTATGAACACTGAAGCTTTCTTT.

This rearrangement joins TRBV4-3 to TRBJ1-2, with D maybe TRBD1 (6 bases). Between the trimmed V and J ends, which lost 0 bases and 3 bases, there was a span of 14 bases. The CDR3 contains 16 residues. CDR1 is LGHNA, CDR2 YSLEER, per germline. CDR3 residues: CASSQDLAGAYYGYTF. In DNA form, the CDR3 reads TGCGCCAGCAGCCAAGATCTCGCAGGGGCGTACTATGGCTACACCTTC.

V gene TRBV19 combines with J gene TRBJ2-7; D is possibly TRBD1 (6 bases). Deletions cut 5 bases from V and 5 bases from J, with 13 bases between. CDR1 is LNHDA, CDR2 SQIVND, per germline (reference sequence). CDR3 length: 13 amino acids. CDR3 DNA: TGTGCCAGTAGTGGGGACAAGATGAACGAGCAGTACTTC. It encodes CASSGDKMNEQYF. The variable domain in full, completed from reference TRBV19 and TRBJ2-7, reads DGGITQSPKYLFRKEGQNVTLSCEQNLNHDAMYWYRQDPGQGLRLIYYSQIVNDFQKGDIAEGYSVSREKKESFPLTVTSAQKNPTAFYLCASSGDKMNEQYFGPGTRLTVT.

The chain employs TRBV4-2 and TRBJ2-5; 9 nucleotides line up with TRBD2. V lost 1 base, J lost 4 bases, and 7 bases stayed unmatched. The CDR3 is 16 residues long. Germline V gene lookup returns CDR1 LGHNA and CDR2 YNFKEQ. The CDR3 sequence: CASSQGQAGGGETQYF. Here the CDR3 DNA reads TGTGCCAGCAGCCAAGGGCAAGCGGGAGGTGGAGAGACCCAGTACTTC.

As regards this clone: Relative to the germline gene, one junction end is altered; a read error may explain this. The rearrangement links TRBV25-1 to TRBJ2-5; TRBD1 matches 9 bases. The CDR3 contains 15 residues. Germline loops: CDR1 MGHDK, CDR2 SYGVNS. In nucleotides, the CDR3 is TGTGCCAGCACTGAAAACAGGGGGCTCGGAGAGACCCAGTACTTC. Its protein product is CASTENRGLGETQYF.

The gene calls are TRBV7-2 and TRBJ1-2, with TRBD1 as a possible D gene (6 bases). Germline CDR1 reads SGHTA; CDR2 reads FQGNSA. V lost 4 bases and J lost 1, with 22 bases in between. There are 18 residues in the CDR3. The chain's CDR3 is CASSSPGQALSSNYGYTF. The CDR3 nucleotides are TGTGCCAGCAGCTCACCGGGACAAGCTTTGTCAAGTAACTATGGCTACACCTTC. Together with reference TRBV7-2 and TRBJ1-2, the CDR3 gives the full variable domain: GAGVSQSPSNKVTEKGKDVELRCDPISGHTALYWYRQSLGQGLEFLIYFQGNSAPDKSGLPSDRFSAERTGGSVSTLTIQRTQQEDSAVYLCASSSPGQALSSNYGYTFGSGTRLTVV.

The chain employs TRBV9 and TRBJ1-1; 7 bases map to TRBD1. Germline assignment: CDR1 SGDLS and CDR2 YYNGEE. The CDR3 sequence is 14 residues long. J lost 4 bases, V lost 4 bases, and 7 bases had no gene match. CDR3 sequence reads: CASSPRTGTTEAFF. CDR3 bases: TGTGCCAGCAGCCCGAGGACAGGAACCACTGAAGCTTTCTTT.

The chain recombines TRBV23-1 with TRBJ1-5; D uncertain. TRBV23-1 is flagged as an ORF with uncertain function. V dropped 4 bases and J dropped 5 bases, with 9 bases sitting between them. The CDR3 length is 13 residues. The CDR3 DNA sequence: TGCGCCAGCAGTCGTTGGAGGGATCAGCCCCAGCATTTT. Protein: CASSRWRDQPQHF.

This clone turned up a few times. The CDR3 loop reads CASRSPSTGNTEAFF. CDR3 nucleotides: TGTGCCAGTAGGAGTCCCTCGACAGGGAACACTGAAGCTTTCTTT. The rearrangement joins TRBV19 to TRBJ1-1, with D perhaps matching TRBD1 (6 bases). In germline, CDR1 is LNHDA, CDR2 SQIVND (reference sequence). V gave up 6 bases and J gave up 1 base, with 15 bases separating them. The CDR3 has 15 residues.

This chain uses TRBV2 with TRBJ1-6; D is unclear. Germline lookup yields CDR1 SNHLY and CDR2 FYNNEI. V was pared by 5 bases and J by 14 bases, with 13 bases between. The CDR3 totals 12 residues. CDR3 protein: CASSLTDLSLHF. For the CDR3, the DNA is TGTGCCAGCAGTCTGACGGACTTGTCCCTCCACTTT.

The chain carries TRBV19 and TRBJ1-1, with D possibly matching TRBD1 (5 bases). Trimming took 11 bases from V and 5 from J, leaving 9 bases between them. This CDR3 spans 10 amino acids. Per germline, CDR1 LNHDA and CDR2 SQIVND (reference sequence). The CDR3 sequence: CALGGTEAFF. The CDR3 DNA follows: TGTGCCTTGGGGGGGACTGAAGCTTTCTTT.

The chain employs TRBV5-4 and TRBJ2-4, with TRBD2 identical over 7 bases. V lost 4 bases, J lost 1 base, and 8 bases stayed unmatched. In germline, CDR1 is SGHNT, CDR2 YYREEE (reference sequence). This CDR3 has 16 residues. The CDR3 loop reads CASSAGLPPAKNIQYF. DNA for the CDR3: TGTGCCAGCAGCGCGGGACTACCTCCCGCCAAAAACATTCAGTACTTC.

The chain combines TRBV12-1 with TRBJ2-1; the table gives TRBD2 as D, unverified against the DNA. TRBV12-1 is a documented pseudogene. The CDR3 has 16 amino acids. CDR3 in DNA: TGTGCCAGCAGCTGGAGGACTAGCGGGGGTCCTGATGAGCAGTTCTTC. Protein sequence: CASSWRTSGGPDEQFF.

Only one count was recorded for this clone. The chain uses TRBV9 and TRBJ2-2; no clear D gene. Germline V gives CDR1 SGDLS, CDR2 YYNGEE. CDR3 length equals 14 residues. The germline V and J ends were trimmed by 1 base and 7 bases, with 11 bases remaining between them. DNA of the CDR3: TGTGCCAGCAGCGTAACCTCCCGAGTCGGGGAGCTGTTTTTT. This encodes CASSVTSRVGELFF.

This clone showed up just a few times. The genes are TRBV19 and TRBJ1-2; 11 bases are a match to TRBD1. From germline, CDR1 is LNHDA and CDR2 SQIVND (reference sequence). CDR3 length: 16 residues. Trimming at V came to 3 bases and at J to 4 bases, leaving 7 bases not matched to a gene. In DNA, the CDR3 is TGTGCCAGTAGTATGGGCCGGGACAGGGGGATCTATGGCTACACCTTC. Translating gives CASSMGRDRGIYGYTF. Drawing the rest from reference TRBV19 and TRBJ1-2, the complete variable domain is DGGITQSPKYLFRKEGQNVTLSCEQNLNHDAMYWYRQDPGQGLRLIYYSQIVNDFQKGDIAEGYSVSREKKESFPLTVTSAQKNPTAFYLCASSMGRDRGIYGYTFGSGTRLTVV.